This T cell receptor (beta chain) was retrieved from a study of shared clonotypes between healthy human individuals. Study summary: Contributing individuals were a couple of females and three males aged 18 to 49.

CDR1 LGHNA and CDR2 YSLEER come from the germline V gene. V lost 1 base to trimming and J lost 5 bases, with 12 bases between them. This CDR3 comprises 14 residues. Notes on this clone: The target antigen is unknown.

Data came from immunoSEQ multiplex PCR; TCRdb stores just in-frame clones and leaves some out. The sample lists 2,100,000 or so clones; approximately 94% were seen once. Broader study findings: Non-shared clonotypes had lower generation probabilities than those shared by all four donors. Only blood was sampled; tissue repertoires likely differ.

The V gene is TRBV4-3, the J gene TRBJ2-7; tentative D call: TRBD1 (5 bases). The sample comprised naive CD4+ T cells sorted from blood. Subset of the sample: CD45RA+ positively selected. The receptor comes from a man aged 18 to 30 in good health. DNA of the CDR3: TGCGCCAGCAGCCAAGGTGACAGAGGCCACGAGCAGTACTTC. It is translated as CASSQGDRGHEQYF.